This T cell receptor beta chain was retrieved from a study of shared clonotypes between healthy human individuals (dated by TCRdb to 2020 to 2021). Background for the entire study: The cohort included three men and a couple of women between 18 and 49 years of age. For each donor, CD4 naive and CD4 memory were each run on three plates, CD8 naive on two plates, and CD8 memory on one plate. To estimate repertoire size and how much clonotype sharing occurs between individuals, the study deeply sequenced the blood TCR repertoires of several healthy adults. Libraries were prepared and TCR repertoires were sequenced by different laboratories using diverse techniques, in order to increase sequencing depth and limit assay-specific biases. Each donor's leukapheresis produced roughly between roughly 0.85 and 9.5 billion PBMCs.

For the CD8 naive samples, CD45RO-negative cells were positively selected for CCR7, yielding a CD45RA+CCR7+ population from which TemRA cells were excluded. The donors were healthy, HIV-negative adults with no recently reported acute infections or vaccinations. Only Caucasian adults living in Nashville, Tennessee, USA were represented among the donors. Blood was obtained by leukapheresis, after which PBMCs were separated by Ficoll-Histopaque density gradient centrifugation and cryopreserved in liquid nitrogen vapor phase. Analytical flow cytometry was used to check the purity and quantity of each magnetically sorted T cell population. Genomic DNA was isolated from each sorted fraction and quantified by UV absorbance on a Nanodrop 2000c. Summary of the overall study and its limitations: Estimated clonotype richness was generally larger for naive than for memory subsets. When several donors were compared, the shared fraction of clonotypes was about 5% for naive CD4, approximately 3.5% for naive CD8, 2% to 2.5% for memory CD4, and roughly 0.43% for memory CD8. Incomplete sequencing was indicated by rarefaction of sorted-subset datasets, despite the large sequencing depth. Because the study included only a small number of donors, the genetic and exposure-history diversity represented was limited. Based on pairwise subsampling, the degree of clonotype sharing among donors was expected to be affected by sequencing depth. Compared with non-shared clonotypes, clonotypes shared by all four sorted-subset donors had higher generation probabilities. Sampling was restricted to blood, and TCR repertoires in tissue are likely to differ from TCR repertoires in blood.

Using the deep immunoSEQ assay, multiplex PCR amplified TCR CDR3 regions from genomic DNA. For each cell subset, the extracted genomic DNA was distributed evenly across all wells of several immunoSEQ 96-well plates, and each plate served as one replicate. Each replicate PCR for sorted subsets received roughly 200 ng genomic DNA, equal to roughly 30,000 T cell genomes. The purified libraries were quantified using a Qubit 3.0 fluorometer, sized with a Bioanalyzer 2100, and then quantified again using the KAPA Library Quantification kit. Every immunoSEQ 96-well plate was sequenced on a separate single-read 150-cycle Illumina NextSeq 550 flow cell. On the authors' methods: Because only junctional sequences without quality scores were contained in the immunoSEQ output, filtering matching that applied to full-length reads could not be performed. Sequences were annotated with PyIR, a Python wrapper for IgBLAST v1.9, and V/J genes and CDR3 were assigned using IMGT germline references. Reads were filtered out if the reads had weak V/J assignments (E-value above 1e-6), no CDR3, stop codons, out-of-frame junctions, or ambiguous translated residues. V3J clonotypes were defined as sequences sharing the same inferred V gene, J gene, and CDR3 amino acid sequence. Percentage overlap between repertoires was computed as shared unique clonotypes divided by the size of the smaller repertoire. Richness of each repertoire was evaluated using RTK rarefaction, the Chao1 estimator, and Recon v2.1 estimates of unobserved clonotypes. For all TCRbeta clonotypes obtained by the gDNA method from several donors, generation probabilities were computed with OLGA. As stored in TCRdb, this immuneACCESS dataset retains in-frame rearrangements with V and J assigned. A fraction of the clones does not appear; measured against another copy, unresolved V genes explain less than half of the discrepancy, and the remainder lacks a known reason. V, J and clone size are taken as reported in that table, and D and trimming were inferred from the DNA itself. This sample is represented by a few million clones; just under 95% of them were singletons. 1.5% to 2% of the sample is in the top ten clones.

This clone was picked up a small number of times. The antigen this receptor binds is unknown. No per-base quality is available; no much larger clone lies one base away. The junction shows trimming of 10 bases on V and 4 bases on J, plus 19 bases between the germline ends. CDR1 and CDR2, looked up from the germline V gene, are SNHLY and FYNNEI. The CDR3 runs 15 amino acids, cysteine and phenylalanine included. The sequence is cut down to CDR3 DNA, 45 bases in frame from base 1. The clonotype was recovered from a man between 18 and 35 years old in good health. Some clones in this sample may be carry-over from other donors' samples. Recombination joined TRBV2 with TRBJ1-4; a confident D gene designation cannot be given. Sequencing was done on a sample of naive CD8+ T cells from PBMCs. According to the study, the label for this sample's cell subset or site signals: CD45RA+CCR7+. The sequenced DNA: TGTGCCACCCGGAACACCCCGAGTCTTAATGAAAAACTGTTTTTT. Its coded protein is CATRNTPSLNEKLFF.